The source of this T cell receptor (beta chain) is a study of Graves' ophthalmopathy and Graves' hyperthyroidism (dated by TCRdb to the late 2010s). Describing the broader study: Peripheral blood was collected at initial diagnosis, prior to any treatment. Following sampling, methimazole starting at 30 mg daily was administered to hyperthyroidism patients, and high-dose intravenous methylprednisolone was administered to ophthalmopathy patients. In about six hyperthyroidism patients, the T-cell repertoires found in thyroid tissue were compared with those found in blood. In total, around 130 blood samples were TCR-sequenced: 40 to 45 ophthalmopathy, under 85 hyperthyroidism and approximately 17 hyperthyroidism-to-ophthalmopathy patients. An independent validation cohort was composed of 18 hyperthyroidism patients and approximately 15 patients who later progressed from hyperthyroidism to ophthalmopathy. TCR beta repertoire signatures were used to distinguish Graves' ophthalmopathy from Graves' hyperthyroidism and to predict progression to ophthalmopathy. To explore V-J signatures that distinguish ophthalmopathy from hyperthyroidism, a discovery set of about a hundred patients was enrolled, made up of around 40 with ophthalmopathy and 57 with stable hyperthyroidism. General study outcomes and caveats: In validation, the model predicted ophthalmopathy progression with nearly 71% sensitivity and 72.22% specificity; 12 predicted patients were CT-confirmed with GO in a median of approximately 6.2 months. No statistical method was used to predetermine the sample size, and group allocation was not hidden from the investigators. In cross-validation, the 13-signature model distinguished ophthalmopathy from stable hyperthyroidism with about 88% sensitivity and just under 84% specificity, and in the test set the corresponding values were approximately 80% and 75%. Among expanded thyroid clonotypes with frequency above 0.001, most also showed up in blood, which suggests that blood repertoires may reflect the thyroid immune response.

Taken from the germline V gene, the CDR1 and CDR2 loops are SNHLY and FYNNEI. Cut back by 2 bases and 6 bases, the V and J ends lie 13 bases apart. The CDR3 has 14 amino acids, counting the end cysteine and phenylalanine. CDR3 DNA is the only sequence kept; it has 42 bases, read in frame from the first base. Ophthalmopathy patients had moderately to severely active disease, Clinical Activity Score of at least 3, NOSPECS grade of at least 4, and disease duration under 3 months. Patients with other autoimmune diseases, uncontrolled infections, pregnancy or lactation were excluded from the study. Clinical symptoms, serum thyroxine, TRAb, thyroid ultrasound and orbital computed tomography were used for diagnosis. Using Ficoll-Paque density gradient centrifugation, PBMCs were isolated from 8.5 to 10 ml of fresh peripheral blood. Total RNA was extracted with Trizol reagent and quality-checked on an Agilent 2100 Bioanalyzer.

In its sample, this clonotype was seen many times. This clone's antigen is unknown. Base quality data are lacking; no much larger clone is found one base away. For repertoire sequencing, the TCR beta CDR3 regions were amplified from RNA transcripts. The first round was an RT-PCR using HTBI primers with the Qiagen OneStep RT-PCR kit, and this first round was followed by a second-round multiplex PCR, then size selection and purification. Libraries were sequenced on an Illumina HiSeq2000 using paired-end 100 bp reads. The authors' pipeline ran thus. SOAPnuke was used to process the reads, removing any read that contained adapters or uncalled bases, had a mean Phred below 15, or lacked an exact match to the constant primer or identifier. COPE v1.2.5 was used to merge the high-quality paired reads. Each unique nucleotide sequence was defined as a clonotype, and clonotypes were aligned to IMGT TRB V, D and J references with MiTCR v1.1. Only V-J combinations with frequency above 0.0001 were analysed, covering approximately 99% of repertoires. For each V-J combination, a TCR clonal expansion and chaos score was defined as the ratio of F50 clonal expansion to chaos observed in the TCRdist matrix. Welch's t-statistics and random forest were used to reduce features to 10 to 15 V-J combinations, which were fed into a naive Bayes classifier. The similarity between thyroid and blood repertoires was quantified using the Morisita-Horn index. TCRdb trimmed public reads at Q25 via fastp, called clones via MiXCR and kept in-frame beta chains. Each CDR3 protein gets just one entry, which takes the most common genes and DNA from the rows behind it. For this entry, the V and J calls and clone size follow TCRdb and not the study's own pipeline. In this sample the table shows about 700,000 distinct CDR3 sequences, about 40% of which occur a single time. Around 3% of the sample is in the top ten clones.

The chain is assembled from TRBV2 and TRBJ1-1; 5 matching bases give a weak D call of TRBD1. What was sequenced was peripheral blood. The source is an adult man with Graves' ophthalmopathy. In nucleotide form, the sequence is TGTGCCAGCAGTGAACAGGGAGTGATCTCTGAAGCTTTCTTT. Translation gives CASSEQGVISEAFF.